The sequence of this T cell receptor beta chain was determined in a study of cytomegalovirus exposure and HLA in healthy donors. Germline V lookup: CDR1 MNHEY, CDR2 SMNVEV (reference sequence). V was pared by 7 bases and J by 5 bases, with 6 bases of the junction left unmatched. The CDR3 length is 14 residues. The PCR was carried out with 60 Vbeta primers and 13 Jbeta primers. Only in-frame clones appear in the TCRdb table, and some are missing; sequencing was by immunoSEQ multiplex PCR. This sample has approximately 140,000 clones; 60% to 85% occur once, and the top ten carry 6.8%. Sample: PBMCs. The chain combines TRBV27 with TRBJ2-3; 10 bases map to TRBD2. The sequence came from a man between 40 and 49 years old in good health and CMV-seropositive. CDR3 in amino acids: CASKRLAGVDTQYF. Here the CDR3 DNA reads TGTGCCAGCAAGCGGCTAGCGGGGGTAGATACGCAGTATTTT.